The rows below give T cell receptor beta chains drawn from one sample of a study of chemoradiotherapy in HPV16-positive cancers. The protocol was immunoSEQ multiplex PCR, while the TCRdb copy is restricted to in-frame clones and leaves out a portion. Of roughly 15,000 clones listed, about 70% are singletons. This sample was gathered from a patient who underwent chemoradiotherapy. The receptors come from a human donor with HPV-associated anogenital cancer. Both conserved end residues are part of each CDR3. Each record gives: V gene, D gene, J gene, clone size, CDR3 protein, CDR3 DNA. A D gene is named only where the DNA matches it firmly. Rows give clone size only sometimes, using once, few, many, or a class for an expanded clone.

TRBV28,TRBD2,TRBJ2-7,.,CATRRSGSYEQYF,TGTGCCACCCGTCGGAGCGGGAGCTACGAGCAGTACTTC
TRBV28,.,TRBJ2-7,.,CASTSSQVTYEQYF,TGTGCCAGCACGTCTAGTCAGGTCACCTACGAGCAGTACTTC
TRBV6-6,.,TRBJ1-1,once,CASRRDGESEAFF,TGTGCCAGCAGGAGGGACGGGGAAAGTGAAGCTTTCTTT
TRBV20-1,TRBD2,TRBJ2-3,.,CSAGGRTQYF,TGCAGTGCCGGGGGGAGGACGCAGTATTTT
TRBV9,.,TRBJ1-5,.,CASSLMGSNQPQHF,TGTGCCAGCAGCCTTATGGGGAGCAATCAGCCCCAGCATTTT
TRBV9,.,TRBJ2-7,.,CASSGSGFSYEQYF,TGTGCCAGCAGCGGATCGGGGTTCTCCTACGAGCAGTACTTC
TRBV2,TRBD2,TRBJ2-7,.,CADTGTPGGEQYF,TGTGCCGACACCGGGACGCCGGGGGGGGAGCAGTACTTC
TRBV2,.,TRBJ2-1,.,CASSEVGSNNEQFF,TGTGCCAGCAGTGAAGTGGGCTCTAACAATGAGCAGTTCTTC
TRBV5-4,.,TRBJ1-2,.,CASSPSWNSYGYTF,TGTGCCAGCAGCCCCAGTTGGAATTCCTATGGCTACACCTTC
TRBV2,.,TRBJ1-5,.,CASVGVAPNQPQHF,TGTGCCAGCGTGGGTGTAGCCCCCAATCAGCCCCAGCATTTT
TRBV5-6,TRBD2,TRBJ2-5,.,CASSKPGLARRETQYF,TGTGCCAGCAGCAAACCGGGACTAGCTCGACGGGAGACCCAGTACTTC
TRBV4-1,.,TRBJ1-1,.,CASSTRIRPGGNTEAFF,TGCGCCAGCAGCACCCGAATCCGTCCCGGGGGGAACACTGAAGCTTTCTTT
TRBV6-1,.,TRBJ1-4,.,CASTKGSANEKLFF,TGTGCCAGCACCAAGGGGTCGGCTAATGAAAAACTGTTTTTT
TRBV12-5,.,TRBJ2-2,.,CASGLTQVGPGELFF,TGTGCTAGTGGTTTGACCCAGGTCGGGCCCGGGGAGCTGTTTTTT
TRBV18,.,TRBJ1-1,.,CASSPTDTEAFF,TGTGCCAGCTCACCTACAGACACTGAAGCTTTCTTT
TRBV27,TRBD2,TRBJ2-3,few,CASSLSSGRFSDTQYF,TGTGCCAGCAGTTTATCGAGCGGGAGGTTTTCAGATACGCAGTATTTT
TRBV9,.,TRBJ2-1,few,CASTGGMGNEQFF,TGTGCCAGCACGGGCGGGATGGGCAATGAGCAGTTCTTC
TRBV6-1,TRBD2,TRBJ2-3,once,CASSELAGAITDTQYF,TGTGCCAGCAGTGAGCTGGCGGGAGCCATCACAGATACGCAGTATTTT
TRBV21-1,.,TRBJ1-4,.,CASSKKNREANEKLFF,TGTGCCAGCAGCAAGAAGAACCGGGAGGCTAATGAAAAACTGTTTTTT
TRBV5-1,TRBD1,TRBJ2-3,.,CASEGQNTDTQYF,TGCGCCAGCGAGGGACAGAACACAGATACGCAGTATTTT
TRBV7-3,.,TRBJ2-7,.,CASSFHSDGYEQYF,TGTGCCAGCAGCTTCCATTCGGACGGCTACGAGCAGTACTTC
TRBV30,TRBD1,TRBJ1-5,.,CAWTQGTGGNQPQHF,TGTGCCTGGACTCAGGGGACAGGGGGCAATCAGCCCCAGCATTTT
TRBV7-9,.,TRBJ1-1,.,CASSPGLQVSTNTEAFF,TGTGCCAGCAGCCCGGGTTTACAGGTCTCGACGAACACTGAAGCTTTCTTT
TRBV19,.,TRBJ1-4,.,CASSIQVKEKLFF,TGTGCCAGTAGTATACAGGTTAAGGAAAAACTGTTTTTT
TRBV6-6,.,TRBJ1-1,.,CASRVTEAFF,TGTGCCAGCAGGGTAACTGAAGCTTTCTTT
TRBV15,.,TRBJ1-1,.,CATSRDRGREAFF,TGTGCCACCAGCAGAGATCGGGGCAGGGAGGCTTTCTTT
TRBV9,TRBD2,TRBJ2-1,.,CASSVTSGDYNEQFF,TGTGCCAGCAGCGTTACTAGCGGGGATTACAATGAGCAGTTCTTC
TRBV25-1,TRBD2,TRBJ2-1,.,CASSDWTSGYNEQFF,TGTGCCAGCAGTGATTGGACTAGCGGTTACAATGAGCAGTTCTTC
TRBV5-1,.,TRBJ2-2,.,CASSNTAGVRTGELFF,TGCGCCAGCAGTAATACCGCAGGGGTTCGTACCGGGGAGCTGTTTTTT
TRBV5-1,.,TRBJ1-1,.,CASSSGPTNTEAFF,TGCGCCAGCAGCTCGGGACCGACTAACACTGAAGCTTTCTTT
TRBV6-4,.,TRBJ2-2,once,CASSDGLMNTGELFF,TGTGCCAGCAGTGACGGGTTAATGAACACCGGGGAGCTGTTTTTT